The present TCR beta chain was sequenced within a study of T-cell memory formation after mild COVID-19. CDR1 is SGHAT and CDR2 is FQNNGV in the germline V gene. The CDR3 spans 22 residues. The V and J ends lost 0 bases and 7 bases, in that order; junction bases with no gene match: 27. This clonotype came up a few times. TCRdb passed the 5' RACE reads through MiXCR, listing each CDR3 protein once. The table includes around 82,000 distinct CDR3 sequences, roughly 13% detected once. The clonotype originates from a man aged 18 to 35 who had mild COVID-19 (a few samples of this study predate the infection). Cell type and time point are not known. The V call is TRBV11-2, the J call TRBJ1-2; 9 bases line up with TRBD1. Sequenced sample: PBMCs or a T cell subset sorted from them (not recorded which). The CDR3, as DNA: TGTGCCAGCAGCTTAGATATGTTCTCTACTTCCCTGTGGCGGACAGGGGACGGTGGCTACACCTTC. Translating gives CASSLDMFSTSLWRTGDGGYTF. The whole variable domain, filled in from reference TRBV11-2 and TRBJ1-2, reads EAGVAQSPRYKIIEKRQSVAFWCNPISGHATLYWYQQILGQGPKLLIQFQNNGVVDDSQLPKDRFSAERLKGVDSTLKIQPAKLEDSAVYLCASSLDMFSTSLWRTGDGGYTFGSGTRLTVV.